These 22 T cell receptor beta chains originate from one sample sequenced in a study of post-analysis software for immune sequencing data. Overall study results and limits: Patients had higher frequencies than controls of roughly 5 TRBV segments, including TRBV5-6, TRBV5-1 and TRBV20-1.

Antigen specificity for these receptors is unknown. Prepared TCR beta cDNA libraries contained unique molecular identifiers. Each CDR3 protein is one row after TCRdb ran MiXCR on the PCR reads. Of roughly 800,000 distinct CDR3 sequences listed, about 53% are singletons. The specimen was blood. The receptor source for this set is a girl aged 10-17 years with multiple sclerosis.

V is TRBV29-1 and J is TRBJ1-1; possible D gene TRBD1, 6 bases. The CDR3 has 12 amino acids. Germline lookup yields CDR1 SQVTM and CDR2 ANQGSEA. The V end was cut by 7 bases, the J end by 6 bases, with 15 bases between. This CDR3 is CSGKTGSPEAFF. The CDR3 DNA follows: TGCAGCGGCAAGACAGGTTCTCCTGAAGCTTTCTTT. The full variable domain, rest sourced from reference TRBV29-1 and TRBJ1-1, is SAVISQKPSRDICQRGTSLTIQCQVDSQVTMMFWYRQQPGQSLTLIATANQGSEATYESGFVIDKFPISRPNLTFSTLTVSNMSPEDSSIYLCSGKTGSPEAFFGQGTRLTVV.

This clonotype has only one observation. Germline is not matched at one junction end, which may reflect a read error. This chain connects TRBV12-5 to TRBJ2-5; TRBD2 might be the D (6 bases). CDR1 and CDR2 from the germline V gene are LGHNT and FRNRAP. The CDR3 is 15 residues long. CDR3 protein: CASARGSSGVGEQYF. For the CDR3, the DNA is TGCGCTAGTGCCCGGGGGAGTAGCGGTGTAGGAGAGCAGTACTTC.

The chain couples TRBV5-6 to TRBJ1-4; D is possibly TRBD1 (5 bases). This CDR3 has 12 amino acids. V lost 8 bases, J lost 10 bases, and 15 bases lay in between. CDR1 and CDR2 (germline): SGHDT, YYEEEE. CDR3 protein: CASRQFGGKLFF. In nucleotides, the CDR3 is TGTGCCAGTCGACAGTTTGGGGGAAAACTGTTTTTT.

The chain has TRBV2 and TRBJ2-1, with TRBD2 matching 7 bases. Germline CDR1 and CDR2: SNHLY and FYNNEI. The CDR3 is 16 residues long. V was pared by 5 bases and J by 5 bases, with 12 bases of the junction left unmatched. DNA of the CDR3: TGTGCCAGCAGTCTCCGGGCACTAGCGACCCACAATGAGCAGTTCTTC. Amino acids: CASSLRALATHNEQFF. Combining the CDR3 with reference TRBV2 and TRBJ2-1 gives the whole variable domain EPEVTQTPSHQVTQMGQEVILRCVPISNHLYFYWYRQILGQKVEFLVSFYNNEISEKSEIFDDQFSVERPDGSNFTLKIRSTKLEDSAMYFCASSLRALATHNEQFFGPGTRLTVL.

The rearrangement joins TRBV7-9 to TRBJ2-1, with 9 bases fitting TRBD2. After removal of 5 bases from V and 6 bases from J, the junction contained 11 bases not matched to a gene. The CDR3 runs 16 residues. Per germline, CDR1 SEHNR and CDR2 FQNEAQ (reference sequence). CDR3 nucleotide sequence: TGTGCCAGCAGCGCGACGGGACTAGCAAATTCCAATGAGCAGTTCTTC. Amino acid sequence: CASSATGLANSNEQFF.

The chain uses TRBV2 and TRBJ2-7; D is perhaps TRBD1 (6 bases). V lost 4 bases and J lost 2, with 15 bases in between. CDR1 and CDR2 (germline): SNHLY, FYNNEI. The CDR3 totals 15 residues. As DNA, the CDR3 is TGTGCCAGCAGTGGGACCGGGACAATCACCTACGAGCAGTACTTC. This codes for CASSGTGTITYEQYF.

This clonotype was seen a handful of times. The rearrangement links TRBV27 to TRBJ2-7; 7 bases agree with TRBD2. CDR1 is MNHEY and CDR2 is SMNVEV in the germline V gene (reference sequence). The CDR3 is 16 residues long. V dropped 4 bases and J dropped 2; count of bases not matched to a gene: 11. In DNA form, the CDR3 reads TGTGCCAGCAGTTCCCCCCTCAGCGGGGACCCCTACGAGCAGTACTTC. Translation: CASSSPLSGDPYEQYF.

The V gene is TRBV20-1, the J gene TRBJ1-2; possible D gene TRBD1, 5 bases. V was shortened by 6 bases and J by 5 bases, with 13 bases between the two germline ends. Germline CDR1 DFQATT, CDR2 SNEGSKA (reference sequence). This CDR3 spans 12 amino acids. CDR3 sequence reads: CSANTGVYGYTF. The CDR3 DNA sequence: TGCAGTGCAAATACGGGGGTGTATGGCTACACCTTC.

This chain joins TRBV20-1 and TRBJ2-7; TRBD2 matches at 12 bases. Germline V CDR1 and CDR2: DFQATT, SNEGSKA (reference sequence). Trimming cost V 2 bases and J 5 bases; bases outside gene matches: 10. The CDR3 runs 16 residues. CDR3 sequence: CSARSPSSGRGHEQYF. CDR3 in DNA: TGCAGTGCTAGATCCCCGTCTAGCGGGAGGGGACACGAGCAGTACTTC.

The V and J genes are TRBV3-1 and TRBJ2-6, with 11 bases identical to TRBD2. This CDR3 has 18 amino acids. Germline values: CDR1 LGHDT, CDR2 YNNKEL (reference sequence). With V trimmed by 0 bases and J by 4 bases, 5 bases remained unmatched. The CDR3 sequence: CASSQDSGRGPGANVLTF. Here the CDR3 DNA reads TGTGCCAGCAGCCAAGATAGCGGGAGGGGACCAGGGGCCAACGTCCTGACTTTC. Full variable domain (outside the CDR3, taken from reference TRBV3-1 and TRBJ2-6): DTAVSQTPKYLVTQMGNDKSIKCEQNLGHDTMYWYKQDSKKFLKIMFSYNNKELIINETVPNRFSPKSPDKAHLNLHINSLELGDSAVYFCASSQDSGRGPGANVLTFGAGSRLTVL.

The genes are TRBV4-2 and TRBJ1-1; no reliable D call. The CDR3 is 13 amino acids. Germline values: CDR1 LGHNA, CDR2 YNFKEQ. Deletions cut 0 bases from V and 11 bases from J, with 13 bases between. DNA for the CDR3: TGTGCCAGCAGCCAAGAGGGGTCAGAACCGGCTTTCTTT. It is translated as CASSQEGSEPAFF.

The chain has TRBV15 and TRBJ1-1; the D is unclear. From germline, CDR1 is LNHNV and CDR2 YYDKDF (reference sequence). The CDR3 is 13 amino acids. Trimming cost V 2 bases and J 0 bases, with 4 bases left between them. This chain's CDR3 is CATSRSMNTEAFF. As DNA, the CDR3 is TGTGCCACCAGCAGATCCATGAACACTGAAGCTTTCTTT.

The chain has TRBV3-1 and TRBJ2-4; D is ambiguous. V dropped 5 bases and J dropped 0 bases, with 17 bases sitting between them. CDR3 length equals 17 residues. Per germline, CDR1 LGHDT and CDR2 YNNKEL (reference sequence). CDR3 in amino acids: CASSVFSLSAAKNIQYF. DNA for the CDR3: TGTGCCAGCAGCGTCTTTTCGCTTTCCGCAGCCAAAAACATTCAGTACTTC. The entire variable domain, with the rest obtained from reference TRBV3-1 and TRBJ2-4, is as follows: DTAVSQTPKYLVTQMGNDKSIKCEQNLGHDTMYWYKQDSKKFLKIMFSYNNKELIINETVPNRFSPKSPDKAHLNLHINSLELGDSAVYFCASSVFSLSAAKNIQYFGAGTRLSVL.

This chain connects TRBV29-1 to TRBJ1-2, with 8 nucleotides matching TRBD1. The CDR3 consists of 16 residues. CDR1 is SQVTM and CDR2 is ANQGSEA in the germline V gene. Unmatched junction bases numbered 16, after V lost 6 bases and J lost 4 bases. CDR3 loop: CSVDRGLAGGVYGYTF. CDR3 nucleotides: TGCAGCGTCGACCGCGGTCTGGCAGGGGGCGTCTATGGCTACACCTTC.

This rearrangement joins TRBV25-1 to TRBJ2-5; a weak D match, TRBD1 (6 bases). In germline, CDR1 is MGHDK, CDR2 SYGVNS. Trimming shortened V by 10 bases and J by 2 bases, and 11 bases separated the two germline ends. The CDR3 is 12 residues long. The DNA for the CDR3 is TGTGCCACCCAAAGGGGGCAAGAGACCCAGTACTTC. Its protein product is CATQRGQETQYF.

This clonotype appeared a single time. V and J are TRBV14 and TRBJ2-1; 9 bases agree with TRBD2. CDR1 is SGHDN and CDR2 is FVKESK in the germline V gene. With 0 bases clipped from V and 9 bases from J, the junction kept 12 bases outside the gene matches. This CDR3 has 17 amino acids. CDR3 protein: CASSQDLLAGELSEQFF. In DNA, the CDR3 is TGTGCCAGCAGCCAAGATTTATTAGCGGGAGAACTTAGTGAGCAGTTCTTC.

This clonotype occurred a few times. The chain uses TRBV12-3 or TRBV12-4 and TRBJ2-7, with 8 bases aligning to TRBD2. V lost 8 bases, J lost 5 bases, and 11 bases stayed unmatched. The CDR3 is 14 amino acids. The CDR3 DNA reads as TGTGCCAGCTGCGATCCGGGACTAGTCAACGAGCAGTACTTC. Translation: CASCDPGLVNEQYF.

The V and J genes are TRBV5-1 and TRBJ2-1, with 10 nucleotides matching TRBD2. Looked up from germline, CDR1 is SGHRS and CDR2 is YFSETQ. This CDR3 has 17 residues. The V segment lost 1 base and the J segment 0 bases; nucleotides outside the gene matches: 4. The CDR3 sequence: CASSLPSGGSSYNEQFF. The CDR3 coding sequence is TGCGCCAGCAGCTTGCCTAGCGGGGGCAGCTCCTACAATGAGCAGTTCTTC.

This clonotype was found a few times. This sequence joins TRBV28 and TRBJ2-5; unclear D gene. The CDR3 contains 13 residues. Germline CDR1 reads MDHEN; CDR2 reads SYDVKM. Trimming left V 7 bases short and J 3 bases short, with 12 bases between. CDR3 region: CASTQAIEETQYF. Here the CDR3 DNA reads TGTGCCAGCACCCAAGCGATAGAAGAGACCCAGTACTTC.

This clonotype was picked up a small number of times. The chain recombines TRBV2 with TRBJ2-1, with TRBD2 matching over 12 bases. The J segment lost 5 bases and the V segment lost 5 bases, leaving 4 bases of the junction unmatched. The CDR3 length is 15 residues. Germline loops: CDR1 SNHLY, CDR2 FYNNEI. CDR3: CASSWTSGANNEQFF. The CDR3 nucleotides are TGTGCCAGCAGTTGGACTAGCGGGGCAAACAATGAGCAGTTCTTC.

This clonotype was counted only a few times. The junction departs from the called germline gene at one end, perhaps through a read error. The chain recombines TRBV6-5 with TRBJ2-7; 11 bases match TRBD2. CDR1 and CDR2 (germline): MNHEY, SVGAGI. The CDR3 contains 19 residues. As DNA, the CDR3 is TGTGCCAGCAGTCACTCGTATAGCGGGGGGGCCAGAGGATACTACGAGCAGTACTTC. It translates to CASSHSYSGGARGYYEQYF.

The chain recombines TRBV14 with TRBJ2-3; unclear D gene. The CDR3 length is 14 residues. Looked up from germline, CDR1 is SGHDN and CDR2 is FVKESK. With 0 bases removed from V and 6 bases from J, the gap between germline ends came to 10 bases. The CDR3 DNA is TGTGCCAGCAGCCAAGAGGTGCCTCCCGATACGCAGTATTTT. Encoded protein: CASSQEVPPDTQYF.